This is a list of T cell receptor beta chains from one sample in a study of T cell changes during pregnancy in multiple sclerosis. Sequenced by immunoSEQ multiplex PCR; TCRdb stores in-frame clones only, minus some. This sample has around 26,000 clones, with 85% to 90% found just once. This material consisted of CD4+ T cells from peripheral blood mononuclear cells, taken in the first trimester of pregnancy. These receptors were obtained from a female donor in good health, enrolled as a control in a pregnancy study. Each CDR3 is given with its conserved first and last residue. The D gene is left open where the match is weak. Rows give clone size only sometimes, using once, few, many, or a class for an expanded clone.

>TRBV21-1|-|TRBJ2-7|-
CASSKGETGVYEQYF
TGTGCCAGCAGCAAAGGAGAAACGGGGGTCTACGAGCAGTACTTC
>TRBV15|-|TRBJ1-6|-
CATSRAGLNSPLHF
TGTGCCACCAGCAGAGCAGGGCTAAATTCACCCCTCCACTTT
>TRBV5-4|-|TRBJ2-3|TRBD2
CASSFSSGGAGDTQYF
TGTGCCAGCAGCTTTTCGAGCGGGGGGGCAGGAGATACGCAGTATTTT
>TRBV28|-|TRBJ1-6|-
CASSLAGSPLHF
TGTGCCAGCAGTTTGGCGGGATCACCCCTCCACTTT
>TRBV6-1|-|TRBJ2-5|-
CASSAQETQYF
TGTGCCAGCAGTGCTCAAGAGACCCAGTACTTC
>TRBV27|-|TRBJ2-3|-
CASSFIGQRDSTDTQYF
TGTGCCAGCAGTTTTATCGGACAAAGAGATAGCACAGATACGCAGTATTTT
>TRBV10-3|-|TRBJ2-2|TRBD2
CATRGGLATGELFF
TGTGCCACCCGAGGGGGACTAGCGACCGGGGAGCTGTTTTTT
>TRBV5-6|-|TRBJ1-1|-
CASSLVPGTEAFF
TGTGCCAGCAGCTTGGTCCCGGGGACTGAAGCTTTCTTT
>TRBV9|-|TRBJ1-2|-
CASSVVSGAANYGYTF
TGTGCCAGCAGCGTAGTGTCGGGTGCGGCTAACTATGGCTACACCTTC
>TRBV6-5|-|TRBJ2-7|TRBD2
CASSSAGEGRQYF
TGTGCCAGCAGCTCGGCGGGAGAAGGGCGGCAGTACTTC
>TRBV11-2|once|TRBJ2-3|TRBD1
CASGDGQGNADTQYF
TGTGCCAGCGGTGATGGACAGGGGAATGCAGATACGCAGTATTTT
>TRBV16|-|TRBJ1-1|TRBD1
CASSQSRDRGAGTEAFF
TGTGCCAGCAGCCAATCGCGGGACAGGGGCGCAGGAACTGAAGCTTTCTTT
>TRBV5-1|-|TRBJ2-4|-
CASSTDSLAKNIQYF
TGCGCCAGCAGCACTGATTCCCTAGCCAAAAACATTCAGTACTTC
>TRBV7-2|-|TRBJ2-1|TRBD2
CASSLGTSGSLEQFF
TGTGCCAGCAGCTTAGGGACTAGCGGGAGCTTAGAGCAGTTCTTC
>TRBV28|-|TRBJ1-3|TRBD1
CASSTGGSSGNTIYF
TGTGCCAGCAGTACAGGGGGTAGCTCTGGAAACACCATATATTTT
>TRBV7-8|once|TRBJ2-1|TRBD1
CASSFRGNEQFF
TGTGCCAGCAGCTTCAGGGGGAATGAGCAGTTCTTC
>TRBV19|-|TRBJ2-3|-
CASRESGAADTQYF
TGTGCCAGTAGAGAAAGCGGAGCAGCAGATACGCAGTATTTT
>TRBV18|-|TRBJ2-7|TRBD2
CASSPRIRGDEQYF
TGTGCCAGCTCACCAAGAATTCGGGGGGACGAGCAGTACTTC
>TRBV27|once|TRBJ2-2|TRBD2
CASSLVAGGLGTGELFF
TGTGCCAGCAGTTTAGTAGCGGGAGGATTGGGCACCGGGGAGCTGTTTTTT
>TRBV6-1|-|TRBJ2-3|TRBD2
CASSWLAGPGDTQYF
TGTGCCAGCAGTTGGCTAGCGGGGCCCGGGGATACGCAGTATTTT
>TRBV5-6|-|TRBJ2-7|-
CASRGQSAESSYEQYF
TGTGCCAGCAGGGGCCAGTCGGCAGAGAGCTCCTACGAGCAGTACTTC
>TRBV11-2|-|TRBJ2-5|TRBD1
CASSPGTGWETQYF
TGTGCCAGCAGCCCCGGGACAGGGTGGGAGACCCAGTACTTC
>TRBV19|-|TRBJ1-2|TRBD1
CASSIGTGTGLGNF
TGTGCCAGTAGTATAGGAACCGGGACAGGGCTCGGTAACTTC
>TRBV7-9|-|TRBJ1-3|-
CASSLEGQSGNTIYF
TGTGCCAGCAGCTTAGAAGGACAGAGCGGAAACACCATATATTTT
>TRBV7-2|-|TRBJ1-2|TRBD1
CASSPRDRENYGYTF
TGTGCCAGCAGCCCCCGGGACAGGGAAAACTATGGCTACACCTTC
>TRBV27|-|TRBJ2-3|-
CASSLYMDTQYF
TGTGCCAGCAGTTTATACATGGATACGCAGTATTTT
>TRBV19|-|TRBJ2-7|TRBD1
CASSMDRVYEQYF
TGTGCCAGTAGTATGGACAGGGTCTACGAGCAGTACTTC
>TRBV2|-|TRBJ1-4|-
CASSDGLEGEKLFF
TGTGCCAGCAGTGACGGGCTGGAGGGGGAAAAACTGTTTTTT
>TRBV2|-|TRBJ2-1|TRBD2
CASSGAGGSYNEQFF
TGTGCCAGCAGTGGGGCGGGAGGGTCCTACAATGAGCAGTTCTTC
>TRBV11-3|-|TRBJ2-1|-
CASSLDQGGSAKGNEQFF
TGTGCCAGCAGCTTAGATCAGGGGGGCTCCGCCAAAGGTAATGAGCAGTTCTTC
>TRBV6-6|-|TRBJ2-7|TRBD1
CASSYTGQGSYEQYF
TGTGCCAGCAGTTACACGGGACAGGGCTCCTACGAGCAGTACTTC
>TRBV11-2|-|TRBJ2-5|-
CASSLGRVRGPLVQETQYF
TGTGCCAGCAGCTTAGGGAGGGTGAGGGGTCCTTTAGTACAAGAGACCCAGTACTTC
>TRBV6-5|-|TRBJ2-1|TRBD2
CASSRSGGDNEQFF
TGTGCCAGCAGCCGCAGCGGGGGAGACAATGAGCAGTTCTTC
>TRBV15|once|TRBJ1-4|-
CATSSGGGNEKLFF
TGTGCCACCAGCAGTGGGGGAGGTAATGAAAAACTGTTTTTT
>TRBV7-3|-|TRBJ1-1|TRBD1
CASSRDSGTTEAFF
TGTGCCAGCAGCCGGGACAGCGGTACCACTGAAGCTTTCTTT
>TRBV10-1|-|TRBJ1-1|-
CASSQNYMNTEAFF
TGCGCCAGCAGCCAGAATTATATGAACACTGAAGCTTTCTTT
>TRBV30|-|TRBJ2-1|TRBD1
CAWSADRERNEQFF
TGTGCCTGGAGTGCTGACAGGGAGCGCAATGAGCAGTTCTTC
>TRBV7-8|-|TRBJ2-7|-
CASSFSRLRGEQYF
TGTGCCAGCAGCTTTTCCAGGCTAAGGGGCGAGCAGTACTTC
>TRBV7-2|-|TRBJ1-5|-
CASSLEARRNQPQHF
TGTGCCAGCAGCTTAGAGGCCAGGAGGAATCAGCCCCAGCATTTT
>TRBV18|-|TRBJ1-3|-
CASSPPRGGAFGNTIYF
TGTGCCAGCTCACCGCCCCGGGGGGGGGCATTTGGAAACACCATATATTTT
>TRBV5-4|-|TRBJ2-1|TRBD2
CASSPNSGGVYNEQFF
TGTGCCAGCAGCCCCAATAGCGGGGGGGTTTACAATGAGCAGTTCTTC
>TRBV7-3|-|TRBJ1-2|TRBD1
CASSPGQGNYGYTF
TGTGCCAGCAGCCCGGGACAGGGGAACTATGGCTACACCTTC
>TRBV7-8|-|TRBJ2-3|-
CASSLRGQPTQYF
TGTGCCAGCAGCTTACGAGGACAGCCCACGCAGTATTTT
>TRBV13|few|TRBJ1-5|-
CASSLTGGRNQPQHF
TGTGCCAGCAGCTTAACCGGCGGAAGGAATCAGCCCCAGCATTTT
>TRBV7-6|once|TRBJ1-6|-
CASSPGGLDSPLHF
TGTGCCAGCAGCCCCGGGGGTCTGGATTCACCCCTCCACTTT